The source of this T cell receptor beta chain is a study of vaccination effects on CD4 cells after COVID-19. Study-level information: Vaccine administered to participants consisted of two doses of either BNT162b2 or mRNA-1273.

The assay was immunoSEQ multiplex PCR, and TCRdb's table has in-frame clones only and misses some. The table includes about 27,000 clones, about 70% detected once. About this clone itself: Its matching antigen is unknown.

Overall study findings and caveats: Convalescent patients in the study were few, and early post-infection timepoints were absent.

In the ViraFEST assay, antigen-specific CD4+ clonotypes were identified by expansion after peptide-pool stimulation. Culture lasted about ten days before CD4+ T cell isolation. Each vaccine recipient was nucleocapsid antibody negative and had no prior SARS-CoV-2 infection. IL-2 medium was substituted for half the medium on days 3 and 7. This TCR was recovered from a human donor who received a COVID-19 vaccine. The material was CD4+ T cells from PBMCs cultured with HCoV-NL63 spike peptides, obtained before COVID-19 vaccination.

CDR3 sequence (DNA): TGTGCCAGCAGCGCCGGGACCTTCACAGATACGCAGTATTTT. Translated: CASSAGTFTDTQYF. The chain links TRBV2 to TRBJ2-3, with D perhaps matching TRBD1 or TRBD2 (5 bases each). The CDR3 contains 14 residues. Trimming cost V 6 bases and J 2 bases, with 12 bases left between them. In germline, CDR1 is SNHLY, CDR2 FYNNEI.